This TCR beta chain was sequenced during a study of blood T cell repertoires in COVID-19 (dated by TCRdb to 2019 to 2021). Looking at the study overall: Samples covering the acute and convalescent phases of COVID-19 were provided by collaborators in the United States, Italy and Spain. The material from the prospective study consisted of cDNA or gDNA derived from T cells, B-cell-depleted T cells, or PBMCs. Deeply sampled blood TCRbeta repertoires from subjects exposed to, actively infected with, or recovered from COVID-19 were included in the dataset. The repertoires were released in a freely available public database meant as a resource for research on the immune response to SARS-CoV-2. Samples came from the ongoing ImmuneRACE study (first 160 participants) plus 1,254 subjects from 6 global collaborators. A de-identified subject ID, COVID-19 status, age in years and sex were almost always included in the sample metadata. Where available, HLA class I and class II types were obtained from metadata supplied by the sample provider rather than from assay-based typing.

TCRbeta CDR3 regions were amplified from genomic DNA using the immunoSEQ Assay, a bias-controlled multiplex PCR. In the paper's pipeline: Nucleated cell counts per sample were estimated from amplification of reference gene primers within the assay. To quantify the absolute abundance of each unique TCRbeta CDR3 rearrangement, sequence reads were collapsed and filtered. For each sample, productive Simpson clonality was calculated as the square root of Simpson's diversity index over productive rearrangements. Entries here come from immuneACCESS through TCRdb and include only in-frame sequences with V and J called. Some clones fail to appear in such tables; in the studies checked, an unresolved V gene covers under half of the shortfall, and the cause of the remainder is unknown. The V and J calls and clone size come from that table; D and trimming were worked out from the DNA. This sample holds some 200,000 clones; about 85% were observed only once. The ten largest account for around a fifth of the sample.

As for this clone: The antigen this receptor binds is unknown. No quality values exist for individual bases; no much larger clone is one base distant.

The germline V gene specifies SGHRS as CDR1 and YFSETQ as CDR2. From the cysteine up to the phenylalanine, the CDR3 has a length of 15 residues. Here the CDR3 DNA is all that survives: 45 bases in frame from base 1. V trim: 4 bases; J trim: 5 bases; unmatched bases: 10. What the work shows at the level of the full study, not this receptor alone: The quantity of clinical and demographic metadata differed by source and by participant and was supplied without curation.

Whole blood was collected in K2EDTA tubes by collaborating institutions according to the institutions' own protocols. For TCRbeta analysis, collaborators shipped samples as frozen whole blood, isolated PBMCs, or DNA extracted from either of those sample types. The specimen sequenced was peripheral blood. The V and J genes are TRBV5-1 and TRBJ1-1; 8 central bases correspond to TRBD1. The TCR originated in a man between 60 and 70 years old with active or convalescent COVID-19. The DNA is as follows: TGCGCCAGCAGCCCCTGGCAGGGGGCGCGGACTGAAGCTTTCTTT. This is translated as CASSPWQGARTEAFF.